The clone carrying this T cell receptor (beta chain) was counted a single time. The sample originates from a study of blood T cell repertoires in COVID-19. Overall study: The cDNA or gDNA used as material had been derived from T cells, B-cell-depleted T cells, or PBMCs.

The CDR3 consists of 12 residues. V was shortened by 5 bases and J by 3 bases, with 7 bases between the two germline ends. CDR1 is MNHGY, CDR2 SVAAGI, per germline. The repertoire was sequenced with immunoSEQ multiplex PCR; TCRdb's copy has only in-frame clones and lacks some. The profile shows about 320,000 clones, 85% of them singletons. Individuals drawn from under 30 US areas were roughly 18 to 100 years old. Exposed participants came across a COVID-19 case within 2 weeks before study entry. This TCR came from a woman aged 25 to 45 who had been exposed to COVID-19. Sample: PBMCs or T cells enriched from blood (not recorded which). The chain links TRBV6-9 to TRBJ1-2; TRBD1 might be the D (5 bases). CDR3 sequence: CASSGADYGYTF. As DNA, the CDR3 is TGTGCCAGCAGTGGGGCGGACTATGGCTACACCTTC.